The rows below give T cell receptor beta chains drawn from one sample of a study of shared clonotypes between healthy human individuals. Sequenced by immunoSEQ multiplex PCR; TCRdb stores in-frame clones only, minus some. Of 500,000 to 650,000 clones listed, around 78% were seen once; the top ten hold 9.5% to 15%. The sequenced sample was PBMCs. All receptors come from a woman in her thirties or forties in good health. Some clones in this sample may be carry-over from other donors' samples. Each CDR3 is given with its conserved first and last residue. The D gene is left open where the match is weak. Clone size appears in some rows only: once, few, many, or a class for an expanded clone.

D,size,J,V,CDR3,DNA
-,once,TRBJ1-1,TRBV6-5,CASSPAVESEAFF,TGTGCCAGCAGTCCCGCGGTGGAGTCTGAAGCTTTCTTT
-,-,TRBJ2-7,TRBV2,CASHGTYSYEQYF,TGTGCCAGCCATGGGACTTACTCCTACGAGCAGTACTTC
-,-,TRBJ1-1,TRBV25-1,CASSELSGGSSRNTEAFF,TGTGCCAGCAGTGAATTAAGTGGGGGAAGTAGCCGGAACACTGAAGCTTTCTTT
-,-,TRBJ2-7,TRBV2,CASRPGAFSYEQYF,TGTGCCAGCAGACCAGGGGCGTTCTCCTACGAGCAGTACTTC
-,many,TRBJ1-1,TRBV11-2,CASSTPGRKNTEAFF,TGTGCCAGCAGCACCCCGGGACGGAAGAACACTGAAGCTTTCTTT
-,-,TRBJ2-2,TRBV7-6,CASSLTNTGELFF,TGTGCCAGCAGCTTAACTAACACCGGGGAGCTGTTTTTT
-,-,TRBJ2-2,TRBV15,CATSSGGRDPAGELFF,TGTGCCACCAGCAGTGGGGGGCGGGACCCCGCCGGGGAGCTGTTTTTT
-,few,TRBJ1-6,TRBV7-9,CASSLEQYNSPLHF,TGTGCCAGCAGCTTAGAACAATACAATTCACCCCTCCACTTT
TRBD1,-,TRBJ1-5,TRBV28,CASRYTTGGGEQPQHF,TGTGCCAGCAGATACACCACAGGGGGCGGGGAGCAGCCCCAGCATTTT
-,-,TRBJ2-7,TRBV2,CASSEWDYEQYF,TGTGCCAGCAGTGAGTGGGACTACGAGCAGTACTTC
-,once,TRBJ2-1,TRBV28,CASTVGYNEQFF,TGTGCCAGCACAGTAGGATACAATGAGCAGTTCTTC
-,-,TRBJ1-1,TRBV28,CASSLIWGSTEAFF,TGTGCCAGCAGTTTAATTTGGGGGAGCACTGAAGCTTTCTTT
-,-,TRBJ1-1,TRBV4-3,CASSLRWDINTEAFF,TGCGCCAGCAGCCTCCGATGGGACATCAACACTGAAGCTTTCTTT
TRBD1,-,TRBJ2-5,TRBV7-6,CASSSGTGGPQETQYF,TGTGCCAGCAGCAGCGGGACAGGGGGCCCTCAAGAGACCCAGTACTTC
-,-,TRBJ1-5,TRBV10-1,CASSEPGNRGRSCNQPQHF,TGCGCCAGCAGTGAGCCTGGCAATCGGGGGAGGAGCTGCAATCAGCCCCAGCATTTT
-,few,TRBJ2-3,TRBV18,CASSPPNGDTQYF,TGTGCCAGCTCACCACCGAATGGAGATACGCAGTATTTT
TRBD2,-,TRBJ2-4,TRBV15,CATSRESLGRGEDF,TGTGCCACCAGCAGAGAGTCCTTAGGACGGGGGGAGGACTTC
-,-,TRBJ2-7,TRBV4-2,CASSQVRATYSYEQYF,TGTGCCAGCAGCCAAGTTAGAGCGACCTACTCCTACGAGCAGTACTTC
-,many,TRBJ2-7,TRBV1,CTSSQEALAGDQPYEQYF,TGCACCAGCAGCCAAGAGGCACTAGCGGGAGATCAACCTTACGAGCAGTACTTC
-,-,TRBJ2-5,TRBV11-2,CASSLDGAVGRETQYF,TGTGCCAGCAGCTTAGATGGGGCGGTGGGCCGGGAGACCCAGTACTTC
TRBD2,-,TRBJ2-7,TRBV27,CASSLTYSGWGYEQYF,TGTGCCAGCAGTTTAACGTATAGCGGGTGGGGCTACGAGCAGTACTTC
TRBD1,-,TRBJ1-2,TRBV28,CATMGTGTGGRGPYGYTF,TGTGCCACCATGGGGACCGGGACAGGGGGCAGGGGGCCCTATGGCTACACCTTC
-,-,TRBJ2-5,TRBV28,CASTLGGETQYF,TGTGCCAGCACCCTGGGGGGAGAGACCCAGTACTTC
TRBD1,-,TRBJ2-7,TRBV6-5,CASSSDRDRFEQYF,TGTGCCAGCAGCTCAGACAGGGACCGTTTCGAGCAGTACTTC
-,few,TRBJ2-7,TRBV5-1,CASSSRDVDEQYF,TGCGCCAGCAGCTCCCGGGACGTCGACGAGCAGTACTTC
-,few,TRBJ2-1,TRBV5-6,CASREGRGLAYNEQFF,TGTGCCAGCAGGGAGGGTCGGGGGCTAGCTTACAATGAGCAGTTCTTC
-,-,TRBJ2-7,TRBV5-1,CASSSGTPVQDEQYF,TGCGCCAGCAGCTCCGGGACCCCCGTTCAAGACGAGCAGTACTTC
-,few,TRBJ1-5,TRBV6-1,CASSDRNNQPQHF,TGTGCCAGCAGTGACAGGAACAATCAGCCCCAGCATTTT
TRBD1,few,TRBJ2-7,TRBV6-1,CASIRRTGNEQYF,TGTGCCAGCATACGCCGGACAGGGAACGAGCAGTACTTC
-,-,TRBJ1-1,TRBV15,CATSRDFEDTEAFF,TGTGCCACCAGCAGAGACTTTGAGGACACTGAAGCTTTCTTT
-,-,TRBJ1-2,TRBV27,CASGGVPSSYGYTF,TGTGCCAGCGGGGGTGTCCCCTCTTCCTATGGCTACACCTTC
-,few,TRBJ2-3,TRBV9,CASSVADGKDTQYF,TGTGCCAGCAGCGTAGCGGACGGGAAAGATACGCAGTATTTT
-,-,TRBJ1-4,TRBV2,CASSGAGGEEYEKLFF,TGTGCCAGCAGCGGGGCTGGGGGGGAGGAGTATGAAAAACTGTTTTTT
-,many,TRBJ1-2,TRBV6-5,CASSSPGQWYGYTF,TGTGCCAGCAGTTCCCCAGGGCAGTGGTATGGCTACACCTTC
-,once,TRBJ1-2,TRBV6-1,CASSEAPSGYTF,TGTGCCAGCAGTGAAGCCCCTTCCGGCTACACCTTC
-,-,TRBJ1-5,TRBV19,CASSRSGQANQPQHF,TGTGCCAGTAGTCGGTCGGGGCAGGCAAATCAGCCCCAGCATTTT
-,-,TRBJ1-1,TRBV7-9,CTSSIRTETNTEAFF,TGTACCAGCAGCATCCGGACAGAAACGAACACTGAAGCTTTCTTT
-,-,TRBJ2-2,TRBV27,CASSLSLANSNTGELFF,TGTGCCAGCAGTTTATCGTTGGCTAACTCGAACACCGGGGAGCTGTTTTTT
-,-,TRBJ2-2,TRBV9,CASSVGHLGLQGIGELFF,TGTGCCAGCAGCGTAGGTCACCTGGGGCTCCAAGGAATAGGGGAGCTGTTTTTT
TRBD2,-,TRBJ2-3,TRBV15,CATSRGVTSGPGDTQYF,TGTGCCACCAGCAGAGGGGTGACTAGCGGGCCTGGAGATACGCAGTATTTT
TRBD2,-,TRBJ2-1,TRBV2,CASSESRLAAGNEQFF,TGTGCCAGCAGTGAATCCCGGCTAGCGGCCGGCAATGAGCAGTTCTTC
TRBD2,-,TRBJ2-1,TRBV9,CASSVGMRTSGGYNEQFF,TGTGCCAGCAGCGTAGGGATGAGGACTAGCGGGGGGTACAATGAGCAGTTCTTC
-,few,TRBJ1-1,TRBV4-1,CASSQVRNTEAFF,TGCGCCAGCAGCCAGGTCAGGAACACTGAAGCTTTCTTT
-,-,TRBJ2-7,TRBV30,CAWSDGGTGGYEQYF,TGTGCCTGGAGTGACGGGGGGACAGGTGGCTACGAGCAGTACTTC
-,-,TRBJ2-3,TRBV19,CASRTGTSTDTQYF,TGTGCCAGCCGAACCGGGACTAGCACAGATACGCAGTATTTT
TRBD2,-,TRBJ2-1,TRBV11-3,CASSLGTSSYNEQFF,TGTGCCAGCAGCCTGGGGACTAGCTCCTACAATGAGCAGTTCTTC
-,-,TRBJ2-1,TRBV7-3,CASSLGSGVGPSYNEQFF,TGTGCCAGCAGCTTAGGCTCGGGAGTGGGCCCCTCTTACAATGAGCAGTTCTTC
-,-,TRBJ1-1,TRBV5-5,CASIYASNTEAFF,TGTGCCAGCATTTATGCGTCGAACACTGAAGCTTTCTTT
-,-,TRBJ1-3,TRBV14,CASSQETRGLGNTIYF,TGTGCCAGCAGCCAAGAAACCAGGGGCCTCGGAAACACCATATATTTT
TRBD2,-,TRBJ2-7,TRBV27,CASSLVGGSRSYEQYF,TGTGCCAGCAGTTTAGTCGGGGGGAGTAGGTCCTACGAGCAGTACTTC
-,-,TRBJ1-1,TRBV5-6,CASSFDRENTEAFF,TGTGCCAGCAGTTTTGACCGAGAGAACACTGAAGCTTTCTTT
-,few,TRBJ2-7,TRBV5-4,CASSLDGYEQYF,TGTGCCAGCAGCTTGGACGGCTACGAGCAGTACTTC
-,-,TRBJ1-3,TRBV6-1,CASSGPTSAGEPLRNTIYF,TGTGCCAGCAGTGGCCCCACCTCGGCAGGCGAGCCTCTTCGAAACACCATATATTTT
-,-,TRBJ2-2,TRBV11-3,CASSLVAGSGELFF,TGTGCCAGCAGCTTAGTCGCGGGATCCGGGGAGCTGTTTTTT
-,-,TRBJ2-5,TRBV2,CASNRAQETQYF,TGTGCCAGCAACAGAGCCCAAGAGACCCAGTACTTC
TRBD2,-,TRBJ2-5,TRBV9,CASSVGGRVETQYF,TGTGCCAGCAGCGTAGGCGGGAGGGTTGAGACCCAGTACTTC
TRBD1,-,TRBJ1-5,TRBV2,CASSGPRTGPQHF,TGTGCCAGCAGCGGCCCCAGGACAGGGCCCCAGCATTTT
TRBD2,-,TRBJ2-2,TRBV7-2,CASSLGLVGRAGELFF,TGTGCCAGCAGCCTGGGACTAGTTGGTAGGGCCGGGGAGCTGTTTTTT
-,many,TRBJ1-2,TRBV6-5,CASSVDRNYGYTF,TGTGCCAGCAGTGTCGACAGGAACTATGGCTACACCTTC